Listed below are T cell receptor beta chains from one sample, sequenced in a study of identical twins. One entry per CDR3 protein, called by TCRdb with MiXCR from the 5' RACE reads. The top ten hold approximately 5.4% of the sample, which has hundreds of thousands of distinct CDR3 sequences, 6% to 8% seen once. These data are also associated with another study on yellow fever vaccine responses in identical twins.

The sequenced sample consisted of CD8+ T cells sorted from blood. Receptors originate from a woman between 18 and 29 years old in good health. The CDR3 runs from the conserved cysteine through the conserved F or W. The D gene is left open where the match is weak. Size tells how often a clone was seen (once, few, many) or the class of an expanded clone, and some rows leave it out.

V	D	J	size	DNA	CDR3
TRBV12-3/TRBV12-4	TRBD1	TRBJ2-1	-	TGTGCCAGCAGTTTAAGGGACAGGGGGCCCCGGCACCCGGACAATGAGCAGTTCTTC	CASSLRDRGPRHPDNEQFF
TRBV4-1	-	TRBJ1-1	many	TGCGCCAGCAGCCCAGCGGGGGAGGTATACACTGAAGCTTTCTTT	CASSPAGEVYTEAFF
TRBV29-1	-	TRBJ2-2	-	TGCAGCGTTGAACCCGCGGAGGCTACGAACACCGGGGAGCTGTTTTTT	CSVEPAEATNTGELFF
TRBV4-1	TRBD2	TRBJ2-2	many	TGCGCCAGCAGCCTCGGAGGTTATAGCGGGGGGGAAAACACCGGGGAGCTGTTTTTT	CASSLGGYSGGENTGELFF
TRBV6-4	-	TRBJ2-1	many	TGTGCCAGCAGTGACTCCGGAGATAACAATGAGCAGTTCTTC	CASSDSGDNNEQFF
TRBV5-1	TRBD1	TRBJ2-7	-	TGCGCCAGCAACCCCCTGACGGGACAGAATTACGAGCAGTACTTC	CASNPLTGQNYEQYF
TRBV7-6	-	TRBJ1-5	few	TGTGCCAGCAGCCCAGGACAGTCTCTATATAGCAATCAGCCCCAGCATTTT	CASSPGQSLYSNQPQHF
TRBV20-1	TRBD1	TRBJ1-6	-	TGCAGTGCTCCCCCAAGGGACAGCAATTCACCCCTCCACTTT	CSAPPRDSNSPLHF
TRBV27	-	TRBJ1-5	-	TGTGCCAGCAGTTTATCGGCAGGGGCTTGGAGCAATCAGCCCCAGCATTTT	CASSLSAGAWSNQPQHF
TRBV12-3/TRBV12-4	-	TRBJ1-6	many	TGTGCCAGCAGCCCTGCCGGGACCAATTCACCCCTCCACTTT	CASSPAGTNSPLHF
TRBV27	TRBD2	TRBJ2-1	few	TGTGCCAGCAGTACCGGGGGGAAAAATGAGCAGTTCTTC	CASSTGGKNEQFF
TRBV5-1	-	TRBJ2-1	-	TGCGCCAGCAAAAAGTCGGCGTACGAGCAGTTCTTC	CASKKSAYEQFF
TRBV19	-	TRBJ1-6	few	TGTGCCAGCCAGACCGGGACGGGTAATTCACCCCTCCACTTT	CASQTGTGNSPLHF
TRBV19	TRBD2	TRBJ2-5	-	TGTGCCACTCGACCCGGGACTAGCGTCTTCTCCCAGGAGACCCAGTACTTC	CATRPGTSVFSQETQYF
TRBV6-1	-	TRBJ1-2	few	TGTGCCAGCAGTCTCTCAGGGAACTATGGCTACACCTTC	CASSLSGNYGYTF
TRBV15	TRBD1	TRBJ2-1	-	TGTGCCACCAGCAGATCTAGGGACAGCGCCCTATTAAATGAGCAGTTCTTC	CATSRSRDSALLNEQFF
TRBV28	TRBD1	TRBJ2-7	few	TGTGCCAGCAGTCCTCCGGACAGGGGGCAGGTGCAGTACTTC	CASSPPDRGQVQYF
TRBV27	TRBD2	TRBJ2-7	-	TGTGCCAGCACGAGCGGGAGCGCCCCCGGGAACGAGCAGTACTTC	CASTSGSAPGNEQYF
TRBV27	TRBD1	TRBJ2-7	few	TGTGCCAGCAGACCCTGGGACAGCGTATCTTACGAGCAGTACTTC	CASRPWDSVSYEQYF
TRBV5-1	-	TRBJ2-2	few	TGCGCCAGCAGCTTGGCGGATTCTAGTCGCTTTCGAACCCCTGGTGAGCTGTTTTTT	CASSLADSSRFRTPGELFF
TRBV4-1	TRBD2	TRBJ2-7	many	TGCGCCAGCAGCCGGAGGACTAGTTTCGAGCAGTACTTC	CASSRRTSFEQYF
TRBV11-2	-	TRBJ2-1	many	TGTGCCAGCAGCTTAGAAGTGACTCAGTACAATGAGCAGTTCTTC	CASSLEVTQYNEQFF
TRBV9	-	TRBJ1-4	-	TGTGCCAGCAGCCTGGGGCAAAACCCTAATGAAAAACTGTTTTTT	CASSLGQNPNEKLFF
TRBV29-1	-	TRBJ1-1	-	TGCAGCGTTGAGAGGGGTGGCACTGAAGCTTTCTTT	CSVERGGTEAFF
TRBV6-5	-	TRBJ2-5	-	TGTGCCAGCAGTTACGACGGGGTCATTTCGGGGACCCAGTACTTC	CASSYDGVISGTQYF
TRBV3-1	-	TRBJ2-5	few	TGTGCCAGCAGCCTACAGTGGGGGCAAGAGACCCAGTACTTC	CASSLQWGQETQYF
TRBV6-1	TRBD2	TRBJ2-1	few	TGTGCCAGCAGTGAGATAGCGGGAAGTAATGAGCAGTTCTTC	CASSEIAGSNEQFF
TRBV20-1	-	TRBJ1-6	few	TGCAGTGCTAGCGGCAGCTTGGATTCACCCCTCCACTTT	CSASGSLDSPLHF
TRBV28	-	TRBJ2-5	few	TGTGCCAGCAGTTTAGCGGGGCCGTACCAAGAGACCCAGTACTTC	CASSLAGPYQETQYF
TRBV7-9	-	TRBJ1-1	few	TGTGCCAGCAGCTTAGCTGCAGGGTCGGACACTGAAGCTTTCTTT	CASSLAAGSDTEAFF
TRBV7-6	TRBD1	TRBJ1-1	-	TGTGCCAGCAGCTTAGAGGACAGGGTCGCTGAAGCTTTCTTT	CASSLEDRVAEAFF
TRBV7-3	-	TRBJ1-1	many	TGTGCCAGCAGCTTATTCGGGGGCACTGAAGCTTTCTTT	CASSLFGGTEAFF
TRBV27	TRBD1	TRBJ1-1	few	TGTGCCAGCGGACAGGGAAAGAGGACTGAAGCTTTCTTT	CASGQGKRTEAFF
TRBV28	TRBD1	TRBJ1-2	few	TGTGCCAGCAGTTTCCCCCGGGACAGGGACTATGGCTACACCTTC	CASSFPRDRDYGYTF
TRBV5-1	-	TRBJ1-1	many	TGCGCCAGCAGCTTGGCCGTAGGGACGGGCACTGAAGCTTTCTTT	CASSLAVGTGTEAFF
TRBV12-3/TRBV12-4	TRBD2	TRBJ2-1	-	TGTGCCAGCAGTTTTCGTCTAGCGGGAGACTACAATGAGCAGTTCTTC	CASSFRLAGDYNEQFF
TRBV20-1	-	TRBJ2-7	few	TGCAGTGCTAGTCTTGACAGCCCCTACGAGCAGTACTTC	CSASLDSPYEQYF
TRBV4-1	TRBD1	TRBJ2-4	many	TGCGCCAGCAGCCCTGGACAGGGGGCGATGACATTAGCCAAAAACATTCAGTACTTC	CASSPGQGAMTLAKNIQYF
TRBV7-9	-	TRBJ2-1	few	TGTGCCAGCAGCAGTGGGGCAGTCTACAATGAGCAGTTCTTC	CASSSGAVYNEQFF
TRBV20-1	-	TRBJ1-5	-	TGCAGTGCAAAGCCTAGTAGCAATCAGCCCCAGCATTTT	CSAKPSSNQPQHF
TRBV20-1	TRBD2	TRBJ2-7	few	TGCAGTGCTATACCGGGGGGGGGGACTAGCGTCTACGAGCAGTACTTC	CSAIPGGGTSVYEQYF
TRBV24-1	-	TRBJ1-1	few	TGTGCCACCAGTGATCCCCACGGAGGATTGAACACTGAAGCTTTCTTT	CATSDPHGGLNTEAFF
TRBV12-3/TRBV12-4	-	TRBJ2-7	many	TGTGCCAGCAACTCGGACGGATCAGGTGGCGAGCAGTACTTC	CASNSDGSGGEQYF
TRBV10-3	TRBD1	TRBJ1-6	many	TGTGCCATCAGTGGGACAGGGGGAAATTCACCCCTCCACTTT	CAISGTGGNSPLHF
TRBV4-1	-	TRBJ1-1	medium-sized	TGCGCCAGCAGCCCAGATAATCTTTTGAACACTGAAGCTTTCTTT	CASSPDNLLNTEAFF
TRBV12-3/TRBV12-4	-	TRBJ2-7	few	TGTGCCAGCAGCTCCGCAGGCTACGAGCAGTACTTC	CASSSAGYEQYF